The 8 T cell receptor beta chains in this list originate from one sample, sequenced in a study of T cell repertoires in cytomegalovirus infection. TCRdb ran MiXCR on the reads and lists one entry per CDR3 protein. The table records 700,000 to 900,000 distinct CDR3 sequences, almost 30% of them present only once. For these TCRs, the target antigens are not known. The sample was cultured CD8+ T cells from PBMCs, taken from culture after CMV antigen stimulation. The receptors here all came from a human donor in good health (CMV status not recorded). Some clones in this sample may be carry-over from other donors' samples.

This clonotype has ten or more counts. The V gene is TRBV7-2, the J gene TRBJ2-1, with 7 positions matching TRBD2. V lost 5 bases to trimming and J lost 5 bases; unmatched junction nucleotides: 9. This CDR3 contains 15 residues. CDR1 and CDR2 from the germline V gene are SGHTA and FQGNSA. In nucleotides, the CDR3 is TGTGCCAGCAGCCCCCGGGACTACGGAAACAATGAGCAGTTCTTC. Its protein product is CASSPRDYGNNEQFF.

A few counts support this clonotype. The gene calls are TRBV7-6 and TRBJ1-5; D is unresolved. In germline, CDR1 is SGHVS, CDR2 FNYEAQ. The CDR3 is 13 amino acids. V was clipped by 1 base and J by 7 bases, with 8 bases between them. Written as DNA, the CDR3 is TGTGCCAGCAGCTTAGGGACTGTACAGCCCCAGCATTTT. Protein product: CASSLGTVQPQHF.

The chain links TRBV5-1 to TRBJ1-2, with D perhaps TRBD1 (5 bases). This CDR3 is built from 15 residues. The V and J ends lost 0 bases and 4 bases respectively, with 13 bases between them. From germline, CDR1 is SGHRS and CDR2 YFSETQ. CDR3 sequence: CASSLGLGRIYGYTF. The CDR3 coding sequence is TGCGCCAGCAGCTTGGGGTTGGGACGGATCTATGGCTACACCTTC. The full variable domain, in which reference TRBV5-1 and TRBJ1-2 provide the parts outside the CDR3, is KAGVTQTPRYLIKTRGQQVTLSCSPISGHRSVSWYQQTPGQGLQFLFEYFSETQRNKGNFPGRFSGRQFSNSRSEMNVSTLELGDSALYLCASSLGLGRIYGYTFGSGTRLTVV.

J is TRBJ1-5 and V is TRBV12-3 or TRBV12-4, with D unresolved. The CDR3 consists of 13 residues. V lost 5 bases and J 9 bases, leaving 14 bases between the germline ends. In DNA form, the CDR3 reads TGTGCCAGCAGTCCCCACTCGGATCGGCCCCAGCATTTT. This encodes CASSPHSDRPQHF.

V gene TRBV10-3 combines with J gene TRBJ1-5; TRBD1 matches 8 bases. Per germline, CDR1 ENHRY and CDR2 SYGVKD. J gave up 0 bases and V 2 bases, and 3 bases lay outside the gene matches. The CDR3 runs to 16 residues. In DNA, the CDR3 is TGTGCCATCAGTGAGCAGGGGGCGGGTAGCAATCAGCCCCAGCATTTT. It codes for CAISEQGAGSNQPQHF.

The chain links TRBV10-3 to TRBJ2-7; 7 nucleotides agree with TRBD1. Per the germline V gene, CDR1 is ENHRY and CDR2 is SYGVKD. The CDR3 extends over 17 amino acids. V lost 6 bases and J lost 0; bases outside the gene matches: 14. CDR3 loop: CAISLRGPGSSSYEQYF. The CDR3 DNA reads TGTGCCATCAGCTTGAGGGGGCCGGGGTCAAGCTCCTACGAGCAGTACTTC.

This clonotype was observed a single time. This chain uses TRBV7-6 with TRBJ2-1; tentative D call: TRBD1 (8 bases). Germline CDR1 is SGHVS and CDR2 is FNYEAQ. The CDR3 consists of 15 residues. With 3 bases removed from V and 8 bases from J, the gap between germline ends came to 17 bases. CDR3 region: CASSFRGGQADEQFF. The CDR3 DNA sequence: TGTGCCAGCAGCTTTAGGGGGGGACAGGCCGATGAGCAGTTCTTC.

This clonotype was seen a handful of times. The chain links TRBV20-1 to TRBJ1-2; 7 bases are a match to TRBD1. V lost 3 bases and J lost 0; bases outside the gene matches: 7. CDR3 length: 15 residues. In germline, CDR1 is DFQATT, CDR2 SNEGSKA (reference sequence). The chain's CDR3 is CSASPDRLANYGYTF. The DNA for the CDR3 is TGCAGTGCTAGCCCGGACAGGCTTGCTAACTATGGCTACACCTTC.